This is a list of T cell receptor beta chains from one sample in a study of CD8+ T cells in alopecia areata. TCRdb's copy holds only in-frame clones and misses some; the assay was immunoSEQ multiplex PCR. The table has over 200,000 clones, around 66% seen once. The sequences come from CD4+ T cells sorted from blood, collected at week 4, from a patient treated with tofacitinib. All receptors derive from a human donor with alopecia areata. CDR3s include the opening cysteine and the closing phenylalanine or tryptophan. The order of the fields is clone size, J gene, V gene, D gene, CDR3 protein, CDR3 DNA. D genes are given only for firm matches. Some rows mark clone size as missing; the rest say once, few, many or name a class of expanded clone.

clone size: -
J gene: TRBJ2-1
V gene: TRBV6-1
D gene: -
CDR3 protein: CASSLLVRGFHEQFF
CDR3 DNA: TGTGCCAGCAGTTTACTAGTGCGAGGATTTCATGAGCAGTTCTTC

clone size: -
J gene: TRBJ1-4
V gene: TRBV30
D gene: TRBD1
CDR3 protein: CAWRRRGDSLRSEKLFF
CDR3 DNA: TGTGCCTGGAGAAGGAGGGGGGACAGCCTAAGAAGTGAAAAACTGTTTTTT

clone size: -
J gene: TRBJ2-2
V gene: TRBV30
D gene: -
CDR3 protein: CAWNRQANGELFF
CDR3 DNA: TGTGCCTGGAACAGACAGGCTAACGGGGAGCTGTTTTTT

clone size: -
J gene: TRBJ2-5
V gene: TRBV5-1
D gene: -
CDR3 protein: CASSGSEETQYF
CDR3 DNA: TGCGCCAGCAGCGGGAGTGAAGAGACCCAGTACTTC

clone size: -
J gene: TRBJ2-5
V gene: TRBV7-9
D gene: -
CDR3 protein: CASSTVKVRVETQYF
CDR3 DNA: TGTGCCAGCAGCACCGTGAAGGTCCGGGTCGAGACCCAGTACTTC

clone size: -
J gene: TRBJ2-3
V gene: TRBV7-2
D gene: TRBD2
CDR3 protein: CASSSGLAGETTVTQYF
CDR3 DNA: TGTGCCAGCAGCTCCGGGTTGGCGGGGGAGACCACCGTTACGCAGTATTTT

clone size: few
J gene: TRBJ1-2
V gene: TRBV18
D gene: TRBD1
CDR3 protein: CASSPAGQGALYGYTF
CDR3 DNA: TGTGCCAGCTCACCGGCGGGACAGGGTGCCCTCTATGGCTACACCTTC

clone size: once
J gene: TRBJ2-5
V gene: TRBV7-6
D gene: -
CDR3 protein: CASSLDLRGETQYF
CDR3 DNA: TGTGCCAGCAGCTTAGATCTGCGGGGAGAGACCCAGTACTTC

clone size: -
J gene: TRBJ2-2
V gene: TRBV13
D gene: TRBD2
CDR3 protein: CASSLNGGATGELFF
CDR3 DNA: TGTGCCAGCAGCTTAAACGGGGGGGCCACCGGGGAGCTGTTTTTT

clone size: -
J gene: TRBJ2-7
V gene: TRBV6-5
D gene: -
CDR3 protein: CASSYSKLRGVYEQYF
CDR3 DNA: TGTGCCAGCAGTTACTCGAAATTACGCGGAGTCTACGAGCAGTACTTC

clone size: -
J gene: TRBJ2-7
V gene: TRBV4-3
D gene: -
CDR3 protein: CASSQDRGLSSYEQYF
CDR3 DNA: TGCGCCAGCAGCCAAGACAGAGGGTTAAGCTCCTACGAGCAGTACTTC

clone size: few
J gene: TRBJ2-7
V gene: TRBV7-2
D gene: -
CDR3 protein: CASTPEIGTRGEQYF
CDR3 DNA: TGTGCCAGCACCCCCGAGATCGGGACTCGCGGCGAGCAGTACTTC

clone size: -
J gene: TRBJ2-1
V gene: TRBV2
D gene: -
CDR3 protein: CAGRLRSSYNEQFF
CDR3 DNA: TGTGCCGGAAGGTTGCGGTCCTCCTACAATGAGCAGTTCTTC

clone size: -
J gene: TRBJ1-5
V gene: TRBV29-1
D gene: TRBD1
CDR3 protein: CSVVQGGGQPQHF
CDR3 DNA: TGCAGCGTTGTGCAAGGGGGCGGTCAGCCCCAGCATTTT

clone size: -
J gene: TRBJ2-3
V gene: TRBV10-3
D gene: -
CDR3 protein: CAISERGEGPDTQYF
CDR3 DNA: TGTGCCATCAGTGAGAGGGGAGAAGGCCCAGATACGCAGTATTTT

clone size: -
J gene: TRBJ2-5
V gene: TRBV9
D gene: -
CDR3 protein: CASSVAASYGETQYF
CDR3 DNA: TGTGCCAGCAGCGTAGCGGCTAGCTATGGTGAGACCCAGTACTTC